These T cell receptor beta chains were read from a single sample in a study of cytomegalovirus exposure and HLA in healthy donors. Only in-frame clones appear in the TCRdb table, and some are missing; sequencing was by immunoSEQ multiplex PCR. The table records roughly 100,000 clones, 83% of them present only once. Sequencing used PBMCs. All receptors come from a man between 18 and 29 years old in good health and CMV-seronegative. The CDR3 runs from the conserved cysteine through the conserved F or W. D genes are given only for firm matches. Clone size, where shown, is once, few, many, or a class for clones that have expanded.

d_gene	j_gene	abundance	v_gene	CDR3aa	CDR3nt
TRBD1	TRBJ1-1	.	TRBV28	CASNERDRHLNTEAFF	TGTGCCAGCAACGAAAGGGACAGACACTTGAACACTGAAGCTTTCTTT
.	TRBJ2-3	.	TRBV18	CASSPGITDTQYF	TGTGCCAGCTCACCCGGGATCACAGATACGCAGTATTTT
TRBD2	TRBJ2-1	.	TRBV6-4	CASSDGAGVGSNEQFF	TGTGCCAGCAGTGACGGGGCGGGAGTGGGGTCGAATGAGCAGTTCTTC
.	TRBJ2-3	.	TRBV7-2	CASSLAREKLLVRDTQYF	TGTGCCAGCAGCTTAGCGCGTGAGAAGCTCCTTGTTAGAGATACGCAGTATTTT
TRBD2	TRBJ2-7	.	TRBV28	CALSRAGPYEQYF	TGTGCCCTCAGTAGAGCGGGACCCTACGAGCAGTACTTC
.	TRBJ2-2	.	TRBV13	CASSPDGDANTGELFF	TGTGCCAGCAGCCCAGACGGGGATGCGAACACCGGGGAGCTGTTTTTT
.	TRBJ1-2	.	TRBV10-3	CAANRVGYGYTF	TGTGCCGCAAACAGGGTGGGCTATGGCTACACCTTC
.	TRBJ2-1	.	TRBV4-3	CASSQEEGSYNEQFF	TGCGCCAGCAGCCAAGAAGAGGGCTCCTACAATGAGCAGTTCTTC
TRBD1	TRBJ2-7	.	TRBV7-9	CASSLDGTVYEQYF	TGTGCCAGCAGCTTAGATGGGACAGTCTACGAGCAGTACTTC
TRBD2	TRBJ2-5	.	TRBV30	CAWSSSGKTQYF	TGTGCCTGGAGTAGTAGCGGGAAGACCCAGTACTTC
.	TRBJ1-6	.	TRBV5-4	CASSTDTNSPLHF	TGTGCCAGCAGCACCGACACTAATTCACCCCTCCACTTT
.	TRBJ2-3	.	TRBV5-3	CARSPNSTEPQYF	TGTGCCAGAAGTCCCAACAGCACTGAGCCGCAGTATTTT
.	TRBJ2-2	few	TRBV10-3	CAREYTGELFF	TGTGCCAGAGAGTACACCGGGGAGCTGTTTTTT
.	TRBJ1-1	.	TRBV5-4	CASSWGLAEGTEAFF	TGTGCCAGCAGCTGGGGACTTGCGGAGGGCACTGAAGCTTTCTTT
.	TRBJ2-4	.	TRBV21-1	CASSRDLAKNIQYF	TGTGCCAGCAGCCGGGATTTAGCCAAAAACATTCAGTACTTC
TRBD2	TRBJ2-7	.	TRBV27	CASSPGTSGGYEQYF	TGTGCCAGCAGCCCTGGGACTAGCGGGGGTTACGAGCAGTACTTC
.	TRBJ1-1	few	TRBV6-5	CASSSRQVRPNTEAFF	TGTGCCAGCAGTTCCCGACAGGTTAGACCGAACACTGAAGCTTTCTTT
TRBD1	TRBJ1-3	once	TRBV28	CASRSGGLSGNTIYF	TGTGCCAGCAGATCAGGGGGCCTCTCTGGAAACACCATATATTTT
TRBD1	TRBJ1-4	.	TRBV29-1	CSVEGTGTGYKKLFF	TGCAGCGTTGAAGGAACCGGGACAGGGTACAAAAAACTGTTTTTT
TRBD1	TRBJ2-5	.	TRBV6-5	CASSYRRGGRETQYF	TGTGCCAGCAGTTACCGAAGAGGGGGCCGTGAGACCCAGTACTTC
TRBD2	TRBJ2-5	.	TRBV5-1	CASSLGPSGEETQYF	TGCGCCAGCAGCTTGGGTCCTAGCGGGGAAGAGACCCAGTACTTC
TRBD2	TRBJ2-1	.	TRBV7-3	CASSLSGNNEQFF	TGTGCCAGCAGTCTGAGCGGGAACAATGAGCAGTTCTTC